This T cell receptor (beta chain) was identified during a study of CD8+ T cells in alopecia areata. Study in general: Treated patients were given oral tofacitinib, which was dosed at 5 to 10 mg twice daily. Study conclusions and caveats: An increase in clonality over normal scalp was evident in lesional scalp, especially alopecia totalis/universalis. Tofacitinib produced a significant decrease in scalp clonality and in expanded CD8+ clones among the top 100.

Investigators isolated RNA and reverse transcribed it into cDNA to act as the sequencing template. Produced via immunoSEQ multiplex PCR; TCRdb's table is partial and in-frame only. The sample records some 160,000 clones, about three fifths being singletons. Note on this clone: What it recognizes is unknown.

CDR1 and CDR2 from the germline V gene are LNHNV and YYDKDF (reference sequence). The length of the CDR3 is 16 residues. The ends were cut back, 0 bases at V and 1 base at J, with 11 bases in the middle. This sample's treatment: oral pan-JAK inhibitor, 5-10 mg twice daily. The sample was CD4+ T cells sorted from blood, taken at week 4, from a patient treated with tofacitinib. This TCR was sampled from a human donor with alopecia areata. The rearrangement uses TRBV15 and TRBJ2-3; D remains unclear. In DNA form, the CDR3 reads TGTGCCACCAGCAGAGATCCAGTTAGGGGCACAGATACGCAGTATTTT. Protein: CATSRDPVRGTDTQYF.